The following is a T cell receptor beta chain sequence with its context. Its antigen is unidentified. The data were taken from a study of T cells in narcolepsy. Overall study: Healthy controls were enrolled alongside patients with narcolepsy type 1 or type 2. Points from the study as a whole: Autoreactive HCRT-specific and TRIB2-specific clonotypes were marked in same-patient CSF-versus-blood CD4+ comparisons. Some memory CD4+ repertoires had no autoreactive clone sequences. Blood of same and different patients, but not healthy controls, reportedly held recurring autoreactive clonotypes.

Repertoires were generated with immunoSEQ multiplex PCR, while TCRdb's copy carries only in-frame clones and drops some. The sample carries some 30,000 clones, roughly 83% recorded once. The germline V gene has CDR1 SGHTA and CDR2 FQGTGA. The CDR3 totals 14 residues. The V end lost 1 base, the J end lost 7 bases, and 11 bases lay between the germline ends. The sequenced sample was CD45RA- memory CD4+ T cells from PBMCs. The chain carries TRBV7-3 and TRBJ2-1; D unresolved. The receptor's source is a human donor with narcolepsy. The CDR3 nucleotides are TGTGCCAGCAGCTTAAACAGTTACCATAATGAGCAGTTCTTC. It yields the protein CASSLNSYHNEQFF.